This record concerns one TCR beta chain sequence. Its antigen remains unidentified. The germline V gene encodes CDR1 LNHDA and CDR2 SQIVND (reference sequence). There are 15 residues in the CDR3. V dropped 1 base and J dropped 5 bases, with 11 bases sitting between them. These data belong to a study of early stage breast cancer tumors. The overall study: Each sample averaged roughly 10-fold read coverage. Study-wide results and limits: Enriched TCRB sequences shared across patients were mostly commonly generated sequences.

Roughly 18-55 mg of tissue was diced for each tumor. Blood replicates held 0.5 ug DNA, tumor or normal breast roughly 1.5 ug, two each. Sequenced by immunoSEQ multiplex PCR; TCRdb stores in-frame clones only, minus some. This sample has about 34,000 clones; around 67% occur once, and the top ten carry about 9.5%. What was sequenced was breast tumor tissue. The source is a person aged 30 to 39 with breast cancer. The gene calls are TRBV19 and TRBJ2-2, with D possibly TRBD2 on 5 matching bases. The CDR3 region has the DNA TGTGCCAGTAGTATAGCTAGCTTAAGAACCGGGGAGCTGTTTTTT. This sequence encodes CASSIASLRTGELFF.